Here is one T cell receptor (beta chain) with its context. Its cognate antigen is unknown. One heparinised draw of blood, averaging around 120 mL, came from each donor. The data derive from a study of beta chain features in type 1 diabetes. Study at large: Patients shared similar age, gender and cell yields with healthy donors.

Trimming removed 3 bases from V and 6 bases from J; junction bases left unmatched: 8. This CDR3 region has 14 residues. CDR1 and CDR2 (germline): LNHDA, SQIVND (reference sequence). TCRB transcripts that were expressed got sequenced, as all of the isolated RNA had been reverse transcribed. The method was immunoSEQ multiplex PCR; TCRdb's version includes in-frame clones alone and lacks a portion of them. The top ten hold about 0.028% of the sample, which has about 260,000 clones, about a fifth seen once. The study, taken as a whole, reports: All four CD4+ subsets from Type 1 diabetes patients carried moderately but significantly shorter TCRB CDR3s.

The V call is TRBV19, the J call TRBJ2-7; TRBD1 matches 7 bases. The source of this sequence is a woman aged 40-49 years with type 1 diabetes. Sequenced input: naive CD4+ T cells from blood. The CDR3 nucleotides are TGTGCCAGTAGTATGAGGGAAGGGGGCCTCGAGCAGTACTTC. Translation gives CASSMREGGLEQYF.